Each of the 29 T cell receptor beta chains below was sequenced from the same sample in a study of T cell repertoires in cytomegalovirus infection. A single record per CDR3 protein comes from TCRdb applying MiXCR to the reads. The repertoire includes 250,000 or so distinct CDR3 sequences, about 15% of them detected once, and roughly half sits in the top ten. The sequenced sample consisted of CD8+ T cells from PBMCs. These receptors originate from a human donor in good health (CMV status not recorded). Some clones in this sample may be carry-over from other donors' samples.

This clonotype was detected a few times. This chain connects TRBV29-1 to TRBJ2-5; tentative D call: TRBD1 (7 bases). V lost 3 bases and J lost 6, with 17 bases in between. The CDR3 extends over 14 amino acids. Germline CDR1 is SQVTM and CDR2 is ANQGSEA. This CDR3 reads CSVDGRGDVKTQYF. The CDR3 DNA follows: TGCAGCGTTGACGGCAGGGGGGACGTGAAGACCCAGTACTTC. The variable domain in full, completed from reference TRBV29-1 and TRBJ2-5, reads SAVISQKPSRDICQRGTSLTIQCQVDSQVTMMFWYRQQPGQSLTLIATANQGSEATYESGFVIDKFPISRPNLTFSTLTVSNMSPEDSSIYLCSVDGRGDVKTQYFGPGTRLLVL.

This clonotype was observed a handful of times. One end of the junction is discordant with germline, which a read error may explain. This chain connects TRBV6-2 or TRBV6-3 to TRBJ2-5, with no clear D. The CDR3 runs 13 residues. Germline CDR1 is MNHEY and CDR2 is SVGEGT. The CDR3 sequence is CASNYLPLETQYF. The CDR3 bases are TGTGCCAGCAATTACCTACCTTTGGAGACCCAGTACTTC.

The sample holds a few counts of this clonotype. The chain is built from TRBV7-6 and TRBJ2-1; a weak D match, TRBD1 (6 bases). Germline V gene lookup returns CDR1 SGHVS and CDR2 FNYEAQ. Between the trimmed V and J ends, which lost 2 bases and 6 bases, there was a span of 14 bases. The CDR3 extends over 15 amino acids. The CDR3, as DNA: TGTGCCAGCAGCTTAAGCTGGGGGCCGGGCAATGAGCAGTTCTTC. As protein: CASSLSWGPGNEQFF.

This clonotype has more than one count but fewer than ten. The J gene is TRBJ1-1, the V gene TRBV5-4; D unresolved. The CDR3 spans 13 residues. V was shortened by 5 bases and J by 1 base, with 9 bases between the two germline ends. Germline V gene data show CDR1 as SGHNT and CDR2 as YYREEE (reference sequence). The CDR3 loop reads CASSSGTNTEAFF. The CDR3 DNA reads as TGTGCCAGCAGTTCCGGAACGAACACTGAAGCTTTCTTT.

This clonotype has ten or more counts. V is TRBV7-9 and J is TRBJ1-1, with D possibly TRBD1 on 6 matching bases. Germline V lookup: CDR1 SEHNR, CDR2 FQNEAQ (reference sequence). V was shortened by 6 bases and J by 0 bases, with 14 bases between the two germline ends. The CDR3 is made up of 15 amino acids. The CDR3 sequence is CASSPSRGMNTEAFF. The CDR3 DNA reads TGTGCCAGCAGTCCATCCAGGGGCATGAACACTGAAGCTTTCTTT.

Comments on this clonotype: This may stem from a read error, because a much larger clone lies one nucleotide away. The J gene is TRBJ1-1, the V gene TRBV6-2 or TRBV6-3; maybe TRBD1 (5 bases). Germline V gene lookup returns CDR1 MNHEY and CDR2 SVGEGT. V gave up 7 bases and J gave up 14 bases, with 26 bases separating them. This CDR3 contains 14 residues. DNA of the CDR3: TGTGCCAGCAATCAGTTAATATCTGGGACTACGGCCTTCTTT. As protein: CASNQLISGTTAFF.

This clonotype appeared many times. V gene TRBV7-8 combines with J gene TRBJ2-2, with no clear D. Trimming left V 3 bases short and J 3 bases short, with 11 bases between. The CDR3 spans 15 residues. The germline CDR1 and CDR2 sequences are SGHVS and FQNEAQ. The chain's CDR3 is CASSFWGLDTGELFF. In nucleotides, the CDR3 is TGTGCCAGCAGCTTTTGGGGATTGGACACCGGGGAGCTGTTTTTT.

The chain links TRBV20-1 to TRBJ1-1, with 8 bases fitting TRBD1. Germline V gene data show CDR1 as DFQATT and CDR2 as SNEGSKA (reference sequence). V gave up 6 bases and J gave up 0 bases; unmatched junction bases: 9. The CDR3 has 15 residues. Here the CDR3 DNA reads TGCAGTGCGACCTACGACAGGGGCATGAACACTGAAGCTTTCTTT. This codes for CSATYDRGMNTEAFF.

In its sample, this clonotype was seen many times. The CDR3 reads CASSHSQGAYNEQFF. As DNA, the CDR3 is TGCGCCAGCAGCCACTCCCAGGGCGCCTACAATGAGCAGTTCTTC. The gene calls are TRBV4-1 and TRBJ2-1, with D maybe TRBD1 (5 bases). CDR1 MGHRA and CDR2 YSYEKL come from the germline V gene. The V end was cut by 3 bases, the J end by 2 bases, with 11 bases between. The CDR3 totals 15 residues.

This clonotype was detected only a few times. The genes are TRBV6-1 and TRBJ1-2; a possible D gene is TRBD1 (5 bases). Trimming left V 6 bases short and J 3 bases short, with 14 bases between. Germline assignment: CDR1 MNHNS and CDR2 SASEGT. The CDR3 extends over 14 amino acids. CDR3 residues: CASRPRAGDYGYTF. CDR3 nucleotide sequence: TGTGCCAGCAGACCCAGGGCCGGAGACTATGGCTACACCTTC.

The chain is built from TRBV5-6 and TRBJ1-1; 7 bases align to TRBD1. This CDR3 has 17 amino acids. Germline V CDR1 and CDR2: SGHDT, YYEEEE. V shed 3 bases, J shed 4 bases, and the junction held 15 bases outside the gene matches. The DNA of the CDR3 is TGTGCCAGCAGCTACACCCCTATTCAGGGGGAAGGCACTGAAGCTTTCTTT. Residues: CASSYTPIQGEGTEAFF.

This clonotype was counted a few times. The CDR3 DNA reads TGCAGTGCTTGGGACCGGGACATCGCCGGGGGCACTGAAGCTTTCTTT. It codes for CSAWDRDIAGGTEAFF. The V and J genes are TRBV20-1 and TRBJ1-1; maybe TRBD1 (6 bases). Trimming took 5 bases from V and 4 from J, leaving 23 bases between them. The CDR3 consists of 16 residues. CDR1 and CDR2 (germline): DFQATT, SNEGSKA (reference sequence).

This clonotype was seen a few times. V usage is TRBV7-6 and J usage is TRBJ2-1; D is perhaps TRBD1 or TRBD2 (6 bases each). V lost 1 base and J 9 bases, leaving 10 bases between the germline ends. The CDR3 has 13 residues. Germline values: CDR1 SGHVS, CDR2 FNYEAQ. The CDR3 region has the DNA TGTGCCAGCAGCTTAGAAGGGGGAGGTGAGCAGTTCTTC. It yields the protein CASSLEGGGEQFF.

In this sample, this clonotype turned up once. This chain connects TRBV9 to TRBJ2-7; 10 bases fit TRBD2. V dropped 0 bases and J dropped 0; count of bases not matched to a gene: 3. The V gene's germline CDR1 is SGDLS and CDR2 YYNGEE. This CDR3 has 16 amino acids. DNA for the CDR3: TGTGCCAGCAGCGTAGGCCTAGCGGGGGCCTCCTACGAGCAGTACTTC. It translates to CASSVGLAGASYEQYF.

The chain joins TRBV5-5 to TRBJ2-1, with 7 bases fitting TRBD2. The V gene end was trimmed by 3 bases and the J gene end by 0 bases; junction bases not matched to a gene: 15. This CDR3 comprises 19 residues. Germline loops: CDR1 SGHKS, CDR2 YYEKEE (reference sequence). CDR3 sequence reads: CASSYRDYVTTSSYNEQFF. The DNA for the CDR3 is TGTGCCAGCAGCTACCGGGACTATGTAACGACAAGCTCCTACAATGAGCAGTTCTTC.

CDR3 sequence: CSAREKGTYEQYF. CDR3 sequence (DNA): TGCAGTGCTAGAGAGAAGGGAACCTACGAGCAGTACTTC. The chain couples TRBV20-1 to TRBJ2-7; D ambiguous. Germline CDR1 is DFQATT and CDR2 is SNEGSKA (reference sequence). This CDR3 is built from 13 residues. The germline V and J ends were trimmed by 0 bases and 2 bases, with 8 bases remaining between them.

This chain's CDR3 is CASTLFVGQPQHF. DNA of the CDR3: TGTGCCAGCACCCTTTTTGTTGGTCAGCCCCAGCATTTT. The chain joins TRBV12-3 or TRBV12-4 to TRBJ1-5; D gene ambiguous. V was shortened by 7 bases and J by 6 bases, with 13 bases between the two germline ends. The CDR3 contains 13 residues.

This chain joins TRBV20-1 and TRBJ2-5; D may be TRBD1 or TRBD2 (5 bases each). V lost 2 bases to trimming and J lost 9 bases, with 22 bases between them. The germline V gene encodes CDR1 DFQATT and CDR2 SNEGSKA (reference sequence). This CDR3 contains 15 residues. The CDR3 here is CSARSRDQIRGPQYF. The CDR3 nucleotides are TGCAGTGCTAGATCCCGGGACCAAATTCGAGGGCCCCAGTACTTC.

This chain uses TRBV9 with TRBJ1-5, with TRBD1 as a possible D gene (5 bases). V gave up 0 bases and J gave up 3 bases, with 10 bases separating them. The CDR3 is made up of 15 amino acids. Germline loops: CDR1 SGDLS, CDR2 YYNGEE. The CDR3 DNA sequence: TGTGCCAGCAGCGTAGGAGGGGAAATCAATCAGCCCCAGCATTTT. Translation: CASSVGGEINQPQHF.

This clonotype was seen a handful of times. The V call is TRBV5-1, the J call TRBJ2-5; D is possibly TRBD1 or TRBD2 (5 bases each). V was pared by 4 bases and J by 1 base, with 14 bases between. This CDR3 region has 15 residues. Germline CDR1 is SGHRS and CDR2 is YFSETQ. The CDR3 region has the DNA TGCGCCAGCAGCAGCAGGGACGTGGGCCAAGAGACCCAGTACTTC. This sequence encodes CASSSRDVGQETQYF.

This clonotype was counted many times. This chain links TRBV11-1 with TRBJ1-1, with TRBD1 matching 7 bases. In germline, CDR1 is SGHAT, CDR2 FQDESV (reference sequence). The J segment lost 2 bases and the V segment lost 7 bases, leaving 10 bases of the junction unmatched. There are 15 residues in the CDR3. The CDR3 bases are TGTGCCAGCATCGACTTGCGACAGGGAAACACTGAAGCTTTCTTT. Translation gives CASIDLRQGNTEAFF.

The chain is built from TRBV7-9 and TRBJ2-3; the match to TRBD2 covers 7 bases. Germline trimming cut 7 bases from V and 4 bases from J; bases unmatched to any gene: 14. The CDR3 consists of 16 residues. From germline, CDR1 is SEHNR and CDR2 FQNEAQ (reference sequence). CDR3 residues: CASTKSFGGSPDTQYF. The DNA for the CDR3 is TGTGCCAGCACCAAAAGCTTCGGGGGGAGTCCAGATACGCAGTATTTT. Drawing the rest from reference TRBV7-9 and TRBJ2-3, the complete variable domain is DTGVSQNPRHKITKRGQNVTFRCDPISEHNRLYWYRQTLGQGPEFLTYFQNEAQLEKSRLLSDRFSAERPKGSFSTLEIQRTEQGDSAMYLCASTKSFGGSPDTQYFGPGTRLTVL.

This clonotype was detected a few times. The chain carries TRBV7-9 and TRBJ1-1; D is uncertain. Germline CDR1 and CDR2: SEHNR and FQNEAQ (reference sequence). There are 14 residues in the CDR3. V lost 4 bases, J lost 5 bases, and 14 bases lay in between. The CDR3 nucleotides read TGTGCCAGCAGCTCCCCGGCTTCGTGGACTGAAGCTTTCTTT. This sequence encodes CASSSPASWTEAFF.

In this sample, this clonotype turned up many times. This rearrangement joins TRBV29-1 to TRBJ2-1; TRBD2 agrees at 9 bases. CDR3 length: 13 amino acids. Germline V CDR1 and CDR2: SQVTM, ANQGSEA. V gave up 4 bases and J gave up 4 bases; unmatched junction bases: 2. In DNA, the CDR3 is TGCAGCGTTGCTAGCGGGGATTACAATGAGCAGTTCTTC. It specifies CSVASGDYNEQFF.

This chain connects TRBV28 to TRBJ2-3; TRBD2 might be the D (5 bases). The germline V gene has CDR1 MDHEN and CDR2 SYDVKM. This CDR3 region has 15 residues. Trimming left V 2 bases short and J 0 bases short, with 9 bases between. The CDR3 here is CASSLGGLSTDTQYF. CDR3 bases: TGTGCCAGCAGTTTAGGTGGACTCAGCACAGATACGCAGTATTTT.

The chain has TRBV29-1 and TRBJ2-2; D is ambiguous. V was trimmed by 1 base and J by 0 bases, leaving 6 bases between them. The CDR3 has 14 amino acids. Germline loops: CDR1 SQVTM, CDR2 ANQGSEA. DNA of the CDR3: TGCAGCGTTGAAGCCCTACCGAACACCGGGGAGCTGTTTTTT. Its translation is CSVEALPNTGELFF.

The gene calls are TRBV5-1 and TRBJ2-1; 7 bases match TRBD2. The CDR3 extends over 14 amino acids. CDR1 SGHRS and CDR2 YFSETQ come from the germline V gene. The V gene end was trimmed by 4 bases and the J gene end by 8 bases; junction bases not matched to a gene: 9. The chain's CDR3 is CASSPGLGSDEQFF. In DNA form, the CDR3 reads TGCGCCAGCAGCCCCGGACTAGGGAGCGATGAGCAGTTCTTC.

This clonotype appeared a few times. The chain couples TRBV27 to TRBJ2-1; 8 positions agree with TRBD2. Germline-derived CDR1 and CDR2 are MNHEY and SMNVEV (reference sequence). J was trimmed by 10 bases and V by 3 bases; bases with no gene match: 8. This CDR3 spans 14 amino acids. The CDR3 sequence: CASSFGAPSGEQFF. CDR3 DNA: TGTGCCAGCAGTTTCGGCGCACCTAGCGGGGAGCAGTTCTTC.

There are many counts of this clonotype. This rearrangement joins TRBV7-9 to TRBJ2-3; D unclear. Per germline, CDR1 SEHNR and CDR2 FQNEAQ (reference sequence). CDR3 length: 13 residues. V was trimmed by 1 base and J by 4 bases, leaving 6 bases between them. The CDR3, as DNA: TGTGCCAGCAGCTTAGGAGCCGCAGATACGCAGTATTTT. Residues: CASSLGAADTQYF.